At least ten counts were recorded for the clone carrying this T cell receptor (beta chain). The sample belongs to a study of T cells after yellow fever vaccination. V trimming: 0 bases; J trimming: 0 bases; junction bases outside the gene matches: 8. Germline V gene sequence: CDR1 GTSNPN, CDR2 SVGIG (reference sequence). This CDR3 has 17 amino acids. TCRdb itself ran the 5' RACE reads through MiXCR, one entry per CDR3 protein. This sample has a few hundred thousand distinct CDR3 sequences, with about 5.2% found just once. The genes are TRBV30 and TRBJ2-7; 10 bases are shared with TRBD2. Sequencing was performed on CD4+ T cells sorted from PBMCs, taken on the day of the yellow fever booster vaccination. The receptor comes from a young man who received the YFV17D yellow fever vaccine. The DNA for the CDR3 is TGTGCCTGGAGTGTACCTAGCGGGGGAGTTAGCTCCTACGAGCAGTACTTC. This sequence encodes CAWSVPSGGVSSYEQYF.